In this sample, the clone carrying this T cell receptor beta chain turned up once. Its antigen remains unknown. The CDR3 covers 17 residues. The V gene's germline CDR1 is SGHVS and CDR2 FQNEAQ. V lost 3 bases to trimming and J lost 0 bases; unmatched junction nucleotides: 7. Terminally differentiated effector memory CD45RA+ cells were left out of the naive CD8 fraction, which was CD45RO-negative and positively selected for CCR7. The data originate from a study of shared clonotypes between healthy human individuals. Turning to the study itself: Each donor's CD8 memory used one plate, CD8 naive two, each CD4 subset three. Study results and caveats: Memory subsets generally showed smaller estimated richness than naive subsets did.

The assay was carried out at the deep level. Original analysis: Junction-only sequences without quality scores came from ImmunoSEQ, so filtering differed. The repertoire was sequenced with immunoSEQ multiplex PCR; TCRdb's copy has only in-frame clones and lacks some. V and J calls and clone size are as listed in that table; D and trimming were resolved from the DNA. Of more than 500,000 clones in the sample, approximately 96% were seen once. This receptor was identified in a woman in her 30s in good health. The sequencing input was naive CD8+ T cells sorted from blood. The V and J genes are TRBV7-8 and TRBJ2-3, with TRBD2 matching 9 bases. CDR3 region: CASSFEEREASTDTQYF. The DNA of the CDR3 is TGTGCCAGCAGCTTCGAAGAGCGGGAGGCCAGCACAGATACGCAGTATTTT.